This TCR beta chain was found in a study of blood T cell repertoires in COVID-19. Study-level background: Acute and convalescent COVID-19 specimens originated in the United States, Italy and Spain.

Assay: immunoSEQ multiplex PCR; the TCRdb copy retains only in-frame clones and omits some. The table lists over 85,000 clones, around 93% of them singletons. This clone was detected only a few times. J lost 4 bases, V lost 6 bases, and 11 bases had no gene match. The V gene's germline CDR1 is MNHEY and CDR2 SVGAGI. The CDR3 is 15 amino acids. The sample consisted of peripheral blood. This TCR was sampled from a human donor with active COVID-19. The donor label of this sample is uncertain. The chain carries TRBV6-5 and TRBJ1-2; TRBD1 matches 7 bases. For the CDR3, the DNA is TGTGCCAGCAGCGCAAGACAGGGCCCAGGCTATGGCTACACCTTC. It is translated as CASSARQGPGYGYTF.